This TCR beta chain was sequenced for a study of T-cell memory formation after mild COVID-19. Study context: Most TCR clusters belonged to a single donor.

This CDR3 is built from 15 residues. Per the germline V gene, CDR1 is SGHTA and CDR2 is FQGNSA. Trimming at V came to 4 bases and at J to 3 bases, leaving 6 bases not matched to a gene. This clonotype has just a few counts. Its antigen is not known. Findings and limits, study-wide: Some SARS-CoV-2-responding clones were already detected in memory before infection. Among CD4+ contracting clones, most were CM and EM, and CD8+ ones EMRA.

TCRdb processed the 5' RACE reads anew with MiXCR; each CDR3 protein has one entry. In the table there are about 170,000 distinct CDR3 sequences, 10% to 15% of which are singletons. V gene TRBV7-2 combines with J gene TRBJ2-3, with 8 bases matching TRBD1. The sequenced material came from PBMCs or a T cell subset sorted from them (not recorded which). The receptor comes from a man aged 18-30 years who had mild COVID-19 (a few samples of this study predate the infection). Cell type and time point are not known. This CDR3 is CASSWARGPTDTQYF. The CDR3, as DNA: TGTGCCAGCAGCTGGGCCAGGGGGCCGACAGATACGCAGTATTTT.